The next 24 T cell receptor beta chains were all read from a single sample in a study of shared clonotypes between healthy human individuals. The protocol was immunoSEQ multiplex PCR, while the TCRdb copy is restricted to in-frame clones and leaves out a portion. The table has 1.4 million to 1.5 million clones, roughly 96% seen once. Material for sequencing was naive CD4+ T cells sorted from blood. Subset reported: CD45RA+ positively selected. These receptors all come from a man younger than 45 in good health.

This rearrangement joins TRBV19 to TRBJ2-2; D possibly matches TRBD1 or TRBD2 (5 bases each). Trimming pared 5 bases from V and 2 bases from J, leaving 9 bases between. Germline V lookup: CDR1 LNHDA, CDR2 SQIVND (reference sequence). The CDR3 consists of 14 residues. The CDR3 region has the DNA TGTGCCAGTAGTTGGGGGATAAACACCGGGGAGCTGTTTTTT. It encodes CASSWGINTGELFF.

This chain connects TRBV29-1 to TRBJ2-5; 7 bases align to TRBD1. Germline-derived CDR1 and CDR2 are SQVTM and ANQGSEA. The CDR3 is 14 residues long. Trimming cost V 2 bases and J 4 bases; bases outside gene matches: 7. DNA for the CDR3: TGCAGCGTTGAAAAACAGGGGTTTCGAGAGACCCAGTACTTC. The encoded protein is CSVEKQGFRETQYF.

This chain links TRBV14 with TRBJ2-7; 8 bases fit TRBD2. Looked up from germline, CDR1 is SGHDN and CDR2 is FVKESK. CDR3 length: 14 residues. V dropped 4 bases and J dropped 0; count of bases not matched to a gene: 2. This CDR3 is CASSRLARSYEQYF. The CDR3 bases are TGTGCCAGCAGCCGACTAGCGCGCTCCTACGAGCAGTACTTC. The full variable domain, with the rest looked up from reference TRBV14 and TRBJ2-7, is EAGVTQFPSHSVIEKGQTVTLRCDPISGHDNLYWYRRVMGKEIKFLLHFVKESKQDESGMPNNRFLAERTGGTYSTLKVQPAELEDSGVYFCASSRLARSYEQYFGPGTRLTVT.

A remark on this clone: Other DNA sequences from this sample encode an identical CDR3 as well. V and J are TRBV9 and TRBJ2-1; unclear D gene. The V gene lost 0 bases and the J gene lost 2 bases, with 6 bases spanning the gap. CDR1 SGDLS and CDR2 YYNGEE come from the germline V gene. The CDR3 consists of 14 residues. The CDR3 sequence: CASSVAGAYNEQFF. CDR3 DNA: TGTGCCAGCAGCGTAGCTGGGGCCTACAATGAGCAGTTCTTC. Drawing the rest from reference TRBV9 and TRBJ2-1, the complete variable domain is DSGVTQTPKHLITATGQRVTLRCSPRSGDLSVYWYQQSLDQGLQFLIQYYNGEERAKGNILERFSAQQFPDLHSELNLSSLELGDSALYFCASSVAGAYNEQFFGPGTRLTVL.

This chain uses TRBV18 with TRBJ2-2; D is unresolved. CDR3 length equals 15 residues. The germline V gene encodes CDR1 KGHSH and CDR2 LQKENI. V gave up 5 bases and J gave up 5 bases, with 15 bases separating them. CDR3 sequence reads: CASSSSRPPTGELFF. The CDR3 nucleotides are TGTGCCAGCTCATCGAGTAGACCGCCGACCGGGGAGCTGTTTTTT.

The table lists this clone with a few counts. V is TRBV7-8 and J is TRBJ2-2, with unresolved D. Trimming took off 5 bases at V and 3 bases at J, with 16 bases between the two ends. This CDR3 is 16 amino acids long. Germline V gene lookup returns CDR1 SGHVS and CDR2 FQNEAQ. The CDR3: CASSPLRHGDTGELFF. CDR3 in DNA: TGTGCCAGCAGCCCCCTAAGACACGGAGACACCGGGGAGCTGTTTTTT.

The J gene is TRBJ2-1, the V gene TRBV28; D possibly corresponds to TRBD2 (6 bases). Trimming took off 7 bases at V and 1 base at J, with 14 bases between the two ends. The CDR3 contains 15 residues. Germline-derived CDR1 and CDR2 are MDHEN and SYDVKM. CDR3 nucleotides: TGTGCCAGCACCGGCGGGATCCTTTCCTACAATGAGCAGTTCTTC. This sequence encodes CASTGGILSYNEQFF.

About this clone: This same CDR3 is encoded by further DNA sequences in the sample. The V and J genes are TRBV7-9 and TRBJ2-1; 7 bases match TRBD1. Germline CDR1 is SEHNR and CDR2 is FQNEAQ (reference sequence). CDR3 length equals 15 residues. V lost 0 bases to trimming and J lost 4 bases; unmatched junction nucleotides: 3. CDR3 region: CASSLAGGRYNEQFF. In nucleotides, the CDR3 is TGTGCCAGCAGCTTAGCAGGGGGCAGGTACAATGAGCAGTTCTTC. Full variable domain (missing parts from reference TRBV7-9 and TRBJ2-1): DTGVSQNPRHKITKRGQNVTFRCDPISEHNRLYWYRQTLGQGPEFLTYFQNEAQLEKSRLLSDRFSAERPKGSFSTLEIQRTEQGDSAMYLCASSLAGGRYNEQFFGPGTRLTVL.

The chain recombines TRBV7-4 with TRBJ2-4, with a weak D call TRBD2 (5 bases). The germline V and J ends were trimmed by 5 bases and 15 bases, with 26 bases remaining between them. The CDR3 sequence is 15 residues long. In germline, CDR1 is SGHVT, CDR2 SQSDAQ. Here the CDR3 reads CASSVEWTPEAIPYF. In DNA, the CDR3 is TGTGCCAGCAGCGTTGAGTGGACCCCGGAGGCCATCCCGTACTTC.

The chain carries TRBV5-6 and TRBJ1-5; 9 bases are shared with TRBD1. The CDR3 has 15 amino acids. From germline, CDR1 is SGHDT and CDR2 YYEEEE. Trimming removed 4 bases from V and 4 bases from J; junction bases left unmatched: 6. CDR3 in DNA: TGTGCCAGCAGCGTACAGGGGGCTGAGAATCAGCCCCAGCATTTT. It codes for CASSVQGAENQPQHF.

This clone was observed a single time. This chain connects TRBV4-3 to TRBJ2-7; 9 bases map to TRBD2. Trimming cost V 3 bases and J 5 bases; bases outside gene matches: 11. The germline V gene encodes CDR1 LGHNA and CDR2 YSLEER. The CDR3 runs to 16 residues. This chain's CDR3 is CASSQTLGSGSDEQYF. DNA for the CDR3: TGCGCCAGCAGCCAGACCTTGGGTAGCGGGAGCGACGAGCAGTACTTC.

The CDR3 region is CASSSHKGGYNEQFF. DNA of the CDR3: TGTGCCAGCAGTTCCCATAAAGGCGGGTACAATGAGCAGTTCTTC. The rearrangement links TRBV28 to TRBJ2-1; TRBD2 might be the D (5 bases). The germline V gene encodes CDR1 MDHEN and CDR2 SYDVKM. V was trimmed by 4 bases and J by 4 bases, leaving 14 bases between them. This CDR3 has 15 amino acids.

The rearrangement joins TRBV9 to TRBJ2-2; no reliable D call. The CDR3 has 13 amino acids. Germline V gives CDR1 SGDLS, CDR2 YYNGEE. Deletions cut 0 bases from V and 4 bases from J, with 4 bases between. DNA for the CDR3: TGTGCCAGCAGCGTAGCGATCACCGGGGAGCTGTTTTTT. Its protein product is CASSVAITGELFF.

The chain joins TRBV7-2 to TRBJ1-2, with D uncertain. The CDR3 spans 15 residues. CDR1 SGHTA and CDR2 FQGNSA come from the germline V gene. V was trimmed by 1 base and J by 5 bases, leaving 14 bases between them. CDR3 in DNA: TGTGCCAGCAGCTTAGGATCAGGAACAGTTTATGGCTACACCTTC. Encoded protein: CASSLGSGTVYGYTF.

This clone was seen just once. This chain's CDR3 is CASSSETGAYYGYTF. The CDR3 nucleotides read TGTGCCAGCAGCTCGGAGACAGGGGCTTACTATGGCTACACCTTC. This chain uses TRBV5-6 with TRBJ1-2, with 8 bases that match TRBD1. Germline V gives CDR1 SGHDT, CDR2 YYEEEE. V lost 3 bases to trimming and J lost 3 bases; unmatched junction nucleotides: 7. The CDR3 sequence is 15 residues long.

This chain uses TRBV19 with TRBJ1-2; 7 nucleotides agree with TRBD1. Germline CDR1 LNHDA, CDR2 SQIVND (reference sequence). V dropped 3 bases and J dropped 7; count of bases not matched to a gene: 5. The CDR3 has 13 residues. This CDR3 reads CASSIDRVGGYTF. The CDR3, as DNA: TGTGCCAGTAGTATCGACAGGGTTGGTGGCTACACCTTC.

V usage is TRBV10-2 and J usage is TRBJ1-4, with D perhaps TRBD1 (5 bases). Trimming removed 3 bases at V and 6 bases at J, with 11 bases between. The CDR3 runs 14 residues. Germline values: CDR1 WSHSY, CDR2 SAAADI. The DNA for the CDR3 is TGCGCCAGCAGTGATTGGGGCGCGGATGAAAAACTGTTTTTT. This codes for CASSDWGADEKLFF.

The chain joins TRBV19 to TRBJ2-5; D remains ambiguous. The CDR3 has 12 amino acids. Per the germline V gene, CDR1 is LNHDA and CDR2 is SQIVND (reference sequence). V was cut by 6 bases and J by 2 bases, with 7 bases left in between. The CDR3 loop reads CASSNRQETQYF. CDR3 DNA sequence: TGTGCCAGTAGCAACAGACAAGAGACCCAGTACTTC.

This chain joins TRBV5-1 and TRBJ2-3; D possibly matches TRBD1 or TRBD2 (5 bases each). The V and J ends lost 1 base and 2 bases respectively, with 8 bases between them. The CDR3 is 14 residues long. Germline CDR1 is SGHRS and CDR2 is YFSETQ. The CDR3 DNA is TGCGCCAGCAGCTTGTACGGGGCCACAGATACGCAGTATTTT. Its translation is CASSLYGATDTQYF.

The count of this clone is one. The chain combines TRBV6-1 with TRBJ2-7, with 7 bases lining up with TRBD1. From germline, CDR1 is MNHNS and CDR2 SASEGT. V was clipped by 2 bases and J by 6 bases; unmatched bases: 4. This CDR3 region has 13 residues. The CDR3 reads CASSESRGLEQYF. The CDR3 DNA sequence: TGTGCCAGCAGTGAATCGAGGGGGCTCGAGCAGTACTTC.

In DNA form, the CDR3 reads TGTGCCAGCAGTTTCGGACCAATCGTCTCCTACGAGCAGTACTTC. Amino acids: CASSFGPIVSYEQYF. The V and J genes are TRBV5-5 and TRBJ2-7; D unclear. CDR3 size: 15 residues. CDR1 SGHKS and CDR2 YYEKEE come from the germline V gene (reference sequence). V was pared by 5 bases and J by 0 bases, with 15 bases between.

The V and J genes are TRBV19 and TRBJ2-1, with TRBD2 matching over 7 bases. This CDR3 has 19 residues. Germline assignment: CDR1 LNHDA and CDR2 SQIVND (reference sequence). V lost 4 bases to trimming and J lost 0 bases; unmatched junction nucleotides: 15. Here the CDR3 DNA reads TGTGCCAGTAGTAGGCCCCTAAGTGGGCGGGAGACCTCCTACAATGAGCAGTTCTTC. Translated, it gives CASSRPLSGRETSYNEQFF.

V gene TRBV6-1 combines with J gene TRBJ2-7; D gene uncertain. V gave up 4 bases and J gave up 2 bases, with 9 bases separating them. The CDR3 length is 13 residues. Looked up from germline, CDR1 is MNHNS and CDR2 is SASEGT. The CDR3 spells CASSVHGAYEQYF. The CDR3 bases are TGTGCCAGCAGTGTGCACGGTGCCTACGAGCAGTACTTC.

V and J are TRBV11-2 and TRBJ1-1; D gene unclear. Germline V gene lookup returns CDR1 SGHAT and CDR2 FQNNGV. Trimming removed 5 bases from V and 0 bases from J, with 10 bases in between. The CDR3 is 14 amino acids. CDR3 amino acids: CASSRTPVNTEAFF. The CDR3 nucleotides read TGTGCCAGCAGCAGAACCCCAGTGAACACTGAAGCTTTCTTT.